Following are 19 T cell receptor beta chains from one sample sequenced in a study of graft-versus-host responses after intestinal transplantation. No cognate antigen is known for these TCRs. The table came from immunoSEQ multiplex PCR; TCRdb's copy has only in-frame clones and leaves some out. The sample contains more than 75,000 clones, 85% to 95% of which appear only once. The sample in question was unstimulated CD4+ T cells sorted from spleen or lymph node cells, obtained before transplant. The receptors stem from a human donor who was the organ donor for an intestinal transplant.

This chain connects TRBV5-1 to TRBJ1-4, with TRBD1 matching 7 bases. Trimming removed 0 bases from V and 8 bases from J; junction bases left unmatched: 4. The germline CDR1 and CDR2 sequences are SGHRS and YFSETQ. The CDR3 spans 14 residues. The CDR3 loop reads CASSLGQGHEKLFF. The CDR3 nucleotides read TGCGCCAGCAGCTTGGGACAGGGACACGAAAAACTGTTTTTT.

V usage is TRBV30 and J usage is TRBJ1-2; D is unclear. Germline V gene lookup returns CDR1 GTSNPN and CDR2 SVGIG (reference sequence). The CDR3 extends over 13 amino acids. V was clipped by 0 bases and J by 1 base, with 6 bases between them. The DNA for the CDR3 is TGTGCCTGGAGTGTACGGGGTAACTATGGCTACACCTTC. Amino acids: CAWSVRGNYGYTF.

This clone was detected once. The rearrangement joins TRBV11-3 to TRBJ2-5, with 8 bases lining up with TRBD2. From germline, CDR1 is SGHNT and CDR2 YENEEA. The V and J ends lost 5 bases and 5 bases, in that order; junction bases with no gene match: 7. This CDR3 has 14 amino acids. In nucleotides, the CDR3 is TGTGCCAGCAGCAACACCGGGACTAGGGAGACCCAGTACTTC. It specifies CASSNTGTRETQYF.

J is TRBJ1-2 and V is TRBV29-1; possible D gene TRBD1, 5 bases. CDR1 is SQVTM, CDR2 ANQGSEA, per germline. The CDR3 spans 12 residues. Trimming shortened V by 7 bases and J by 3 bases, and 12 bases separated the two germline ends. DNA for the CDR3: TGCAGCGCCCCGACAGCCCACTATGGCTACACCTTC. Translation gives CSAPTAHYGYTF.

The rearrangement uses TRBV7-3 and TRBJ1-6; D is perhaps TRBD1 (6 bases). The CDR3 is 13 residues long. Trimming cost V 5 bases and J 8 bases, with 10 bases left between them. Germline V gene lookup returns CDR1 SGHTA and CDR2 FQGTGA. As DNA, the CDR3 is TGTGCCAGCAGCCTAAGGACAGATTCACCCCTCCACTTT. Protein product: CASSLRTDSPLHF.

The chain has TRBV28 and TRBJ2-5; 7 bases match TRBD1. The CDR3 runs to 13 residues. CDR1 MDHEN and CDR2 SYDVKM come from the germline V gene. J gave up 4 bases and V 8 bases, and 7 bases lay outside the gene matches. This CDR3 is CASETGAGETQYF. The CDR3, as DNA: TGTGCCAGCGAAACAGGGGCGGGAGAGACCCAGTACTTC.

This chain uses TRBV7-9 with TRBJ2-3; D is perhaps TRBD2 (7 bases). V lost 6 bases to trimming and J lost 0 bases, with 13 bases between them. CDR1 and CDR2 from the germline V gene are SEHNR and FQNEAQ (reference sequence). This CDR3 has 15 residues. The CDR3 bases are TGTGCCAGCAGTCTAGGGGGGGCGAGCACAGATACGCAGTATTTT. This encodes CASSLGGASTDTQYF.

This clone was found once. The chain joins TRBV5-1 to TRBJ2-3; D call uncertain. The CDR3 extends over 13 amino acids. Germline-derived CDR1 and CDR2 are SGHRS and YFSETQ. V dropped 3 bases and J dropped 5 bases, with 10 bases sitting between them. CDR3 coding DNA: TGCGCCAGCAGCTCCTCGATACAAGATACGCAGTATTTT. It specifies CASSSSIQDTQYF.

V is TRBV11-3 and J is TRBJ2-2, with 11 bases fitting TRBD1. The CDR3 has 17 amino acids. V lost 5 bases and J lost 2; bases outside the gene matches: 7. Germline V gene sequence: CDR1 SGHNT, CDR2 YENEEA. CDR3 residues: CASSVGQGAGNTGELFF. The CDR3 DNA follows: TGTGCCAGCAGCGTCGGACAGGGGGCGGGAAACACCGGGGAGCTGTTTTTT.

This chain connects TRBV19 to TRBJ2-2, with D perhaps TRBD1 (6 bases). The CDR3 has 14 amino acids. Per the germline V gene, CDR1 is LNHDA and CDR2 is SQIVND (reference sequence). V was pared by 8 bases and J by 3 bases, with 13 bases between. CDR3 coding DNA: TGTGCCAGTCCCCCAGGGGCGGACACCGGGGAGCTGTTTTTT. Protein: CASPPGADTGELFF.

This clone was seen only a few times. The gene calls are TRBV19 and TRBJ1-6; maybe TRBD1 (5 bases). The germline CDR1 and CDR2 sequences are LNHDA and SQIVND (reference sequence). This CDR3 is 17 amino acids long. The germline V and J ends were trimmed by 3 bases and 7 bases, with 19 bases remaining between them. The CDR3 bases are TGTGCCAGTAGTATCCTGCAGGGAACACATGGAAATTCACCCCTCCACTTT. Translated, it gives CASSILQGTHGNSPLHF.

V usage is TRBV6-1 and J usage is TRBJ1-2; D might be TRBD1 (6 bases). The length of the CDR3 is 14 residues. Trimming removed 3 bases from V and 1 base from J, with 9 bases in between. Germline loops: CDR1 MNHNS, CDR2 SASEGT. The CDR3 DNA sequence: TGTGCCAGCAGTGACTACAGGGTTAACTATGGCTACACCTTC. This gives the protein CASSDYRVNYGYTF.

The J gene is TRBJ2-2, the V gene TRBV29-1; 12 bases match TRBD2. J was trimmed by 4 bases and V by 4 bases; bases with no gene match: 10. CDR1 is SQVTM and CDR2 is ANQGSEA in the germline V gene. The length of the CDR3 is 17 residues. In nucleotides, the CDR3 is TGCAGCGTTGCCAGACTAGCGGGGGTGAGGGGCACCGGGGAGCTGTTTTTT. Its protein is CSVARLAGVRGTGELFF.

The V gene is TRBV10-3, the J gene TRBJ2-3; D perhaps matches TRBD2 (6 bases). Germline V gives CDR1 ENHRY, CDR2 SYGVKD. CDR3 length equals 17 residues. V lost 1 base and J lost 3, with 17 bases in between. CDR3 nucleotides: TGTGCCATCAGTGAGTTCATAGCGGTGGTTCGTACAGATACGCAGTATTTT. Protein product: CAISEFIAVVRTDTQYF.

The chain is built from TRBV5-4 and TRBJ2-1; 8 bases fit TRBD1. Germline V CDR1 and CDR2: SGHNT, YYREEE (reference sequence). Trimming at V came to 6 bases and at J to 0 bases, leaving 5 bases not matched to a gene. The CDR3 runs 15 residues. CDR3 nucleotide sequence: TGTGCCAGCAACCTAGGGACAGGCTCCTACAATGAGCAGTTCTTC. Protein sequence: CASNLGTGSYNEQFF.

The genes are TRBV10-2 and TRBJ2-3; D remains unclear. V shed 4 bases and J shed 3 bases, with 11 bases lying between them. The germline CDR1 and CDR2 sequences are WSHSY and SAAADI. CDR3 size: 14 residues. The CDR3 sequence: CASSVFRRTDTQYF. The CDR3 coding sequence is TGCGCCAGCAGTGTGTTTCGTAGAACAGATACGCAGTATTTT.

The chain employs TRBV18 and TRBJ2-1; D might be TRBD1 (6 bases). The CDR3 has 14 residues. Trimming pared 2 bases from V and 4 bases from J, leaving 9 bases between. Germline CDR1 is KGHSH and CDR2 is LQKENI. CDR3: CASSPTQGYNEQFF. In nucleotides, the CDR3 is TGTGCCAGCTCACCAACACAGGGTTACAATGAGCAGTTCTTC.

The chain joins TRBV6-5 to TRBJ2-7; possibly TRBD2 for D (6 bases). The CDR3 covers 15 residues. In germline, CDR1 is MNHEY, CDR2 SVGAGI. V was shortened by 6 bases and J by 3 bases, with 18 bases between the two germline ends. CDR3 amino acids: CASSPRAGGYYEQYF. The CDR3 bases are TGTGCCAGCAGCCCAAGAGCGGGCGGATACTACGAGCAGTACTTC.

This rearrangement joins TRBV5-1 to TRBJ1-1, with 7 bases identical to TRBD1. Germline V gene data show CDR1 as SGHRS and CDR2 as YFSETQ. This CDR3 spans 15 amino acids. V trimming: 0 bases; J trimming: 0 bases; junction bases outside the gene matches: 2. The CDR3 loop is CASSLAGQMNTEAFF. The CDR3, as DNA: TGCGCCAGCAGCTTGGCGGGACAGATGAACACTGAAGCTTTCTTT.